This T cell receptor (beta chain) is from a study of Ad26.COV2.S vaccination and SARS-CoV-2 variants. Study findings and constraints: Analyses that measured TCR breadth and depth may have underestimated total T cell responses.

Germline CDR1 is MNHEY and CDR2 is SVGEGT. V dropped 0 bases and J dropped 4 bases, with 10 bases sitting between them. The CDR3 sequence is 14 residues long. Points on this clone: The antigen remains unidentified. Other DNA sequences from this sample encode an identical CDR3 as well.

Indicated treatment: over 15 received Ad26.COV2.S at low or high dose, single or two shots; about 5 received placebo; per-sample allocation not given. Each sample was drawn 63 days after the first injection (of vaccine or placebo). The vaccine delivered Wuhan-strain SARS-CoV-2 spike through an Ad26 vector. TCRdb keeps only in-frame clones here, not all; method: immunoSEQ multiplex PCR. The table includes hundreds of thousands of clones, about nine tenths detected once. The chain carries TRBV6-2 or TRBV6-3 and TRBJ2-7; D possibly corresponds to TRBD2 (6 bases). The sequence was collected from a person between 18 and 59 years old who received the Ad26.COV2.S COVID-19 vaccine or a placebo. This specimen consisted of peripheral blood, obtained in a trial of Ad26.COV2.S vaccine versus placebo. DNA for the CDR3: TGTGCCAGCAGTTACTCGGGACTTGGATACGAGCAGTACTTC. Translated: CASSYSGLGYEQYF.